The clone carrying this TCR beta chain was picked up many times. Its antigen is unidentified. This record comes from a study of T cells in Graves' hyperthyroidism and ophthalmopathy. Notes on the study in general: Most expanded thyroid clonotypes above 0.001 also appeared in blood.

The CDR3 regions of TCR beta were amplified from RNA transcripts. Primed by the HTBI set, a first-round RT-PCR was run on the TCR CDR3. Using its own MiXCR run on the multiplex PCR reads, TCRdb lists one record per CDR3 protein. The sample contains around 610,000 distinct CDR3 sequences, about 15% of which appear only once. The CDR3 contains 18 residues. The ends lost 0 bases at V and 3 bases at J; junction bases unmatched: 12. Germline-derived CDR1 and CDR2 are MGHRA and YSYEKL. Sequencing was done on a sample of blood. This sequence was found in a woman aged 40 to 50 with Graves' ophthalmopathy. The V and J genes are TRBV4-1 and TRBJ2-7; TRBD1 matches at 9 bases. This chain's CDR3 is CASSQDLLRDREDYEQYF. CDR3 bases: TGCGCCAGCAGCCAAGATCTCCTCCGGGACAGGGAGGACTACGAGCAGTACTTC.